This T cell receptor beta chain derives from a study of T cells in Graves' hyperthyroidism and ophthalmopathy. It was RNA transcripts that yielded the amplified TCR beta CDR3 regions. The HTBI primer set drove a first-round RT-PCR of the TCR CDR3. Via MiXCR, TCRdb re-called the multiplex PCR reads, giving one row per CDR3 protein. Here the sample spans fewer than 400,000 distinct CDR3 sequences, 11% to 15% being singletons. The CDR3 covers 13 residues. V lost 6 bases to trimming and J lost 2 bases, with 10 bases between them. CDR1 is MNHEY, CDR2 SVGEGT, per germline. Many counts were recorded for this clonotype. The target antigen is unknown. The study's findings and limits: Stable hyperthyroidism and ophthalmopathy were separated using 13 V-J signatures.

The sequenced material came from blood. The origin of this receptor is a middle-aged man with Graves' ophthalmopathy. The V call is TRBV6-2 or TRBV6-3, the J call TRBJ1-2; D not certain. CDR3 nucleotides: TGTGCCAGCAGACCTGATACCAACTATGGCTACACCTTC. Translated: CASRPDTNYGYTF.